A selection of T cell receptor beta chains follows, all from one sample in a study of blood T cell repertoires in COVID-19. Sequencing used immunoSEQ multiplex PCR; TCRdb keeps in-frame clones, though not all of them. Of around 150,000 clones in the sample, 75% to 90% were seen once. Sequencing input: peripheral blood. The source of these receptors is a man between 65 and 85 years old with acute or convalescent COVID-19. CDR3s include the opening cysteine and the closing phenylalanine or tryptophan. Fields, in order: clone size, V gene, D gene, J gene, CDR3 length, CDR3 protein, CDR3 DNA. A D gene is named only where the DNA matches it firmly. Clone size is stated in some rows and not others, as once, few, many or a class when expanded.

>once|TRBV7-9|TRBD1|TRBJ1-1|17
CASSLIGDRPPGAEAFF
TGTGCCAGCAGCTTAATTGGGGACAGGCCCCCAGGCGCTGAAGCTTTCTTT
>NA|TRBV14|NA|TRBJ2-7|16
CASSQAPTGWSYEQYF
TGTGCCAGCAGCCAAGCCCCAACGGGATGGTCCTACGAGCAGTACTTC
>NA|TRBV9|TRBD1|TRBJ1-2|16
CASSVEGQGEFYGYTF
TGTGCCAGCAGCGTAGAGGGACAGGGGGAATTCTATGGCTACACCTTC
>NA|TRBV18|TRBD1|TRBJ1-1|13
CASTGTGGLEAFF
TGTGCCAGCACCGGTACAGGGGGCCTCGAGGCTTTCTTT
>NA|TRBV11-1|TRBD1|TRBJ2-3|19
CASSLAPPTGAPSTDTQYF
TGTGCCAGCAGCTTAGCGCCCCCGACAGGGGCCCCTAGCACAGATACGCAGTATTTT
>NA|TRBV9|NA|TRBJ1-6|14
CASSGRQYNSPLHF
TGTGCCAGCAGCGGAAGACAGTATAATTCACCCCTCCACTTT
>NA|TRBV7-2|TRBD2|TRBJ2-3|17
CASSPPTSGGARDTQYF
TGTGCCAGCAGCCCGCCTACTAGCGGGGGGGCGCGGGATACGCAGTATTTT
>few|TRBV5-1|TRBD2|TRBJ2-5|17
CASSLGLNSGSGETQYF
TGCGCCAGCAGCTTGGGCCTTAATAGCGGGAGTGGGGAGACCCAGTACTTC
>NA|TRBV19|NA|TRBJ2-6|14
CASSRSSGANVLTF
TGTGCCAGTAGTAGGAGCTCTGGGGCCAACGTCCTGACTTTC
>NA|TRBV15|NA|TRBJ2-5|14
CATSRDSYPRSQYF
TGTGCCACCAGCAGAGACAGTTACCCCCGCAGCCAGTACTTC
>NA|TRBV7-6|NA|TRBJ1-5|13
CASSLSAGRPQHF
TGTGCCAGCAGCTTATCCGCAGGGCGGCCCCAGCATTTT
>few|TRBV28|TRBD2|TRBJ2-1|16
CASSLLAGGGVGEQFF
TGTGCCAGCAGTTTACTAGCTGGGGGGGGAGTTGGTGAGCAGTTCTTC
>NA|TRBV5-6|NA|TRBJ1-5|13
CASSAGAFQPQHF
TGTGCCAGCAGCGCTGGGGCCTTCCAGCCCCAGCATTTT
>NA|TRBV12-3/TRBV12-4|NA|TRBJ2-3|13
CASSLTFTDTQYF
TGTGCCAGCAGTTTAACTTTCACAGATACGCAGTATTTT
>NA|TRBV9|NA|TRBJ2-1|13
CASSVVSRSEQFF
TGTGCCAGCAGCGTAGTGTCTAGGAGTGAGCAGTTCTTC
>few|TRBV29-1|NA|TRBJ1-2|13
CSVRGRANYGYTF
TGCAGCGTCCGGGGGAGAGCTAACTATGGCTACACCTTC
>few|TRBV28|TRBD1|TRBJ1-6|16
CASSILQGLVNSPLHF
TGTGCCAGCAGTATCCTACAGGGGTTAGTAAATTCACCCCTCCACTTT
>once|TRBV28|NA|TRBJ2-3|16
CASYTQGIAVADTQYF
TGTGCCAGCTACACACAGGGCATCGCAGTGGCAGATACGCAGTATTTT
>NA|TRBV20-1|TRBD2|TRBJ2-7|14
CSASVAGPLEEQYF
TGCAGTGCTAGTGTAGCGGGGCCGCTAGAAGAGCAGTACTTC
>NA|TRBV7-2|NA|TRBJ1-2|15
CASSLVGQRDYGYTF
TGTGCCAGCAGCTTAGTAGGACAGCGAGACTATGGCTACACCTTC
>once|TRBV10-2|NA|TRBJ1-5|16
CASSESVKAGNQPQHF
TGCGCCAGCAGTGAGTCTGTCAAAGCGGGCAATCAGCCCCAGCATTTT
>NA|TRBV11-3|NA|TRBJ2-5|15
CASSLGSTKQETQYF
TGTGCCAGCAGCTTAGGTTCGACTAAACAAGAGACCCAGTACTTC
>NA|TRBV5-1|NA|TRBJ2-3|15
CASSLDGGGEDTQYF
TGCGCCAGCAGCTTGGATGGGGGAGGTGAAGATACGCAGTATTTT
>NA|TRBV9|TRBD1|TRBJ2-1|15
CASSLNDRGYDEQFF
TGTGCCAGCAGCCTCAACGACAGGGGTTACGATGAGCAGTTCTTC
>NA|TRBV6-6|NA|TRBJ2-3|16
CASRPHLDPSTDTQYF
TGTGCCAGCAGACCTCACCTAGATCCCAGCACAGATACGCAGTATTTT
>NA|TRBV3-1/TRBV3-2|TRBD1|TRBJ1-6|17
CASSLPGQGAVNSPLHF
TGTGCCAGCAGCCTCCCGGGACAGGGGGCTGTTAATTCACCCCTCCACTTT
>NA|TRBV10-3|NA|TRBJ2-7|16
CAISESIEATSYEQYF
TGTGCCATCAGTGAGTCGATTGAGGCTACTTCGTACGAGCAGTACTTC
>NA|TRBV7-9|TRBD2|TRBJ2-3|15
CASSPTSGLRDTQYF
TGTGCCAGCAGTCCGACTAGCGGGCTAAGAGATACGCAGTATTTT
>NA|TRBV18|TRBD1|TRBJ1-1|15
CASSPRVGGLTEAFF
TGTGCCAGCTCACCACGTGTAGGGGGCCTCACTGAAGCTTTCTTT
>once|TRBV5-5|TRBD2|TRBJ2-1|15
CASSHISARGEEQFF
TGTGCCAGCAGCCATATCTCAGCGCGGGGGGAGGAGCAGTTCTTC
>few|TRBV6-6|TRBD1|TRBJ1-5|16
CASSSNRGYSNQPQHF
TGTGCCAGCAGCTCAAACAGGGGGTATAGCAATCAGCCCCAGCATTTT
>NA|TRBV28|TRBD1|TRBJ2-7|14
CASSFKGDSYEQYF
TGTGCCAGCAGTTTCAAGGGGGACAGCTACGAGCAGTACTTC
>NA|TRBV7-8|NA|TRBJ1-2|14
CASSFGNRDYGYTF
TGTGCCAGCAGCTTCGGAAACAGGGACTATGGCTACACCTTC
>once|TRBV5-1|TRBD1|TRBJ1-2|14
CASSGGQGRYGYTF
TGCGCCAGCAGCGGAGGACAGGGGCGCTATGGCTACACCTTC
>NA|TRBV7-8|TRBD1|TRBJ2-2|19
CASSLLNPPGQGNTGELFF
TGTGCCAGCAGCTTACTGAACCCCCCGGGACAGGGTAACACCGGGGAGCTGTTTTTT
>NA|TRBV27|TRBD2|TRBJ2-5|13
CASSREGRETQYF
TGTGCCAGCAGTCGGGAGGGCCGGGAGACCCAGTACTTC
>NA|TRBV7-9|TRBD1|TRBJ1-4|12
CASSPNRDSLFF
TGTGCCAGCAGCCCGAATCGGGACAGCCTGTTTTTT
>NA|TRBV27|TRBD2|TRBJ2-2|16
CASGIGTSGNTGELFF
TGTGCCAGCGGTATCGGAACTAGCGGGAACACCGGGGAGCTGTTTTTT
>NA|TRBV6-1|NA|TRBJ1-2|16
CASSEGGVFTPDGYTF
TGTGCCAGCAGTGAAGGGGGCGTATTTACGCCCGATGGCTACACCTTC
>NA|TRBV2|TRBD1|TRBJ2-6|18
CASRFGTGAYSGANVLTF
TGTGCCAGCAGATTCGGGACAGGGGCTTACTCTGGGGCCAACGTCCTGACTTTC
>few|TRBV18|TRBD1|TRBJ2-7|14
CASSPPLGQGIQYF
TGTGCCAGCTCACCTCCCCTTGGACAGGGGATCCAGTACTTC
>NA|TRBV18|NA|TRBJ1-5|14
CASSLGQANQPQHF
TGTGCCAGCTCACTCGGTCAGGCCAATCAGCCCCAGCATTTT
>NA|TRBV7-2|TRBD2|TRBJ2-7|18
CASSPIAPSGGSSYEQYF
TGTGCCAGCAGCCCCATTGCCCCTAGCGGGGGTAGCTCCTACGAGCAGTACTTC
>NA|TRBV28|TRBD1|TRBJ1-1|17
CASVDGGLQGPNTEAFF
TGTGCCAGCGTCGATGGGGGTTTACAGGGGCCGAACACTGAAGCTTTCTTT
>NA|TRBV7-3|NA|TRBJ2-2|14
CASSFGLNTGELFF
TGTGCCAGCAGCTTCGGTCTGAACACCGGGGAGCTGTTTTTT
>NA|TRBV28|NA|TRBJ1-5|17
CASSGAGGSNSNQPQHF
TGTGCCAGCAGTGGCGCGGGGGGGTCTAATAGCAATCAGCCCCAGCATTTT
>NA|TRBV9|NA|TRBJ1-1|16
CASSVAPQGIWTEAFF
TGTGCCAGCAGCGTAGCCCCCCAGGGGATATGGACTGAAGCTTTCTTT
>NA|TRBV7-9|NA|TRBJ1-1|15
CASNPPGGVNTEAFF
TGTGCCAGCAACCCCCCCGGCGGAGTGAACACTGAAGCTTTCTTT
>NA|TRBV6-1|NA|TRBJ1-1|13
CASSEGQYTEAFF
TGTGCCAGCAGTGAAGGTCAGTACACTGAAGCTTTCTTT
>few|TRBV7-8|TRBD2|TRBJ2-1|14
CASSRTSGIGEQFF
TGTGCCAGCAGCCGGACTAGCGGGATAGGGGAGCAGTTCTTC